Listed below are T cell receptor beta chains from one sample, sequenced in a study of cytomegalovirus exposure and HLA in healthy donors. The data were produced by immunoSEQ multiplex PCR, yet TCRdb's version contains in-frame clones alone and is incomplete. The sample table includes some 200,000 clones. The sequenced material came from PBMCs. These receptor sequences come from a young man in good health and CMV-seronegative. CDR3s leave out the opening cysteine and the closing phenylalanine or tryptophan.

>TRBV23-1|TRBJ2-3|12
ASSQSACTDTQY
>TRBV5-1|TRBJ2-7|11
ASSEPQGFEQY
>TRBV9|TRBJ2-6|15
ASTGGPVATGANVLT
>TRBV6-5|NA|12
ASSYGNRPYEQY
>TRBV6-1|TRBJ1-2|11
ASSEDRHYGYT
>TRBV15|TRBJ1-1|11
ATSRDIQGRAF
>TRBV27|TRBJ2-7|12
ASSTLEGAREQY
>TRBV5-1|TRBJ2-7|15
ASSRKETGTESYEQY
>TRBV9|TRBJ1-1|11
ASSGGGNTEAF
>TRBV12-1|TRBJ2-2|15
ASSQGQPSANTGELF
>TRBV6-6|TRBJ2-3|12
ASRKEHGSDTQY
>TRBV28|TRBJ1-5|14
ASSPGNKGLNQPQH
>TRBV4-2|TRBJ2-7|12
ASSSQGDSYEQY
>TRBV27|TRBJ1-4|12
ASSFGGTDEKLF
>TRBV5-4|TRBJ2-7|12
ASRPGQGAYEQY
>TRBV7-9|TRBJ1-4|11
ASSSMLREKLF
>TRBV7-6|TRBJ2-7|12
ASSPGTGSHEQY
>TRBV2|TRBJ2-7|12
ASSVWGQTYEQY
>TRBV28|TRBJ2-3|13
ASSFGPRGTDTQY
>TRBV19|TRBJ1-1|11
ASRGRVDTEAF
>TRBV28|NA|12
ASGLAGVHYEQY
>TRBV11-3|TRBJ1-3|12
ASSLDPGGNTIY
>TRBV6-5|TRBJ1-1|13
ASSLQGPMNTEAF